This TCR beta chain was sequenced for a study of spatial heterogeneity in lung cancer. Germline lookup yields CDR1 SGHKS and CDR2 YYEKEE (reference sequence). The CDR3 runs 14 residues. V shed 2 bases and J shed 9 bases, with 14 bases lying between them. Each CDR3 protein is one row after TCRdb ran MiXCR on the 5' RACE reads. The data show some 83,000 distinct CDR3 sequences, roughly 8% seen once. Indicated time point: sample taken at primary tumor resection. The sample holds a few counts of this clonotype. This chain connects TRBV5-5 to TRBJ2-2; possible D gene TRBD1, 5 bases. The sample in question was PBMCs, obtained at surgery. The clonotype comes from a male donor with early-stage non-small cell lung cancer. The CDR3 DNA is TGTGCCAGCAGCTTATTGACAGATCTACGGGAGCTGTTTTTT. Its translation: CASSLLTDLRELFF.